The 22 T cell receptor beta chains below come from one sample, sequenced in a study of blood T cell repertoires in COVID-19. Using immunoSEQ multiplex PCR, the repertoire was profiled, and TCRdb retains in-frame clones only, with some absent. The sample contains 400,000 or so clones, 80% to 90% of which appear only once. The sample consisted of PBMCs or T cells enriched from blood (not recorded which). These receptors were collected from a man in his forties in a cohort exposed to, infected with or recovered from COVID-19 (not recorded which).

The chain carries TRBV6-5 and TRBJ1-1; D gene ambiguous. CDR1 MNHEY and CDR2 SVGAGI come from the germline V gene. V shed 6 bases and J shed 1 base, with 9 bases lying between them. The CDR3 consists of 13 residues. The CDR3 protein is CASRTHENTEAFF. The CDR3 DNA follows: TGTGCCAGCAGGACACACGAGAACACTGAAGCTTTCTTT.

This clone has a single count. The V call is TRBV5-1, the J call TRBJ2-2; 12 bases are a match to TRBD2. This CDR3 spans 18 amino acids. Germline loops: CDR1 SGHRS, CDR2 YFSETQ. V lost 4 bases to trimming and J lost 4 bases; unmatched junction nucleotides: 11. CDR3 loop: CASSPRASGRVGTGELFF. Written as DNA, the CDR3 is TGCGCCAGCAGCCCCCGAGCTAGCGGGAGGGTTGGCACCGGGGAGCTGTTTTTT.

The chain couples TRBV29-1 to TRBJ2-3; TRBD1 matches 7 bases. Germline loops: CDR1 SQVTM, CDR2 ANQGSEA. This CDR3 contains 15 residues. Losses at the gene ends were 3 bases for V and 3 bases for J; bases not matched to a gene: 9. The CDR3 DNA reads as TGCAGCGTTGATGGGACAGAGAAAGTTACAGATACGCAGTATTTT. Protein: CSVDGTEKVTDTQYF.

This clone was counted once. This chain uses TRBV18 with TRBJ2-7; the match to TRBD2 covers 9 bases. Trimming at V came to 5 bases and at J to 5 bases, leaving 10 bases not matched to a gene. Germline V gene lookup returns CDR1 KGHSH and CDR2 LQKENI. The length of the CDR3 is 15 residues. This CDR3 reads CASSTGQLAGHEQYF. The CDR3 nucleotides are TGTGCCAGCTCAACGGGGCAACTAGCGGGTCACGAGCAGTACTTC. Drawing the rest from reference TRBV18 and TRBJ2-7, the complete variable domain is NAGVMQNPRHLVRRRGQEARLRCSPMKGHSHVYWYRQLPEEGLKFMVYLQKENIIDESGMPKERFSAEFPKEGPSILRIQQVVRGDSAAYFCASSTGQLAGHEQYFGPGTRLTVT.

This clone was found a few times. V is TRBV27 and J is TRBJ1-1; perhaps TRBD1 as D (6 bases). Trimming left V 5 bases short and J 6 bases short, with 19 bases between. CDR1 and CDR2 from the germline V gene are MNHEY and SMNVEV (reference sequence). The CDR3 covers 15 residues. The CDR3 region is CASSPQTGKTSEAFF. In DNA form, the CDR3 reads TGTGCCAGCAGTCCCCAGACAGGAAAGACCTCTGAAGCTTTCTTT.

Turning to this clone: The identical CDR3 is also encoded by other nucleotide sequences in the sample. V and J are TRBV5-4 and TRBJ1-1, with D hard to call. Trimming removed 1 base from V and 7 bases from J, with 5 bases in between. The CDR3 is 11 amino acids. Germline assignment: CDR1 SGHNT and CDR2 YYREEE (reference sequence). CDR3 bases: TGTGCCAGCAGCTTGCGGGGTGAAGCTTTCTTT. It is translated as CASSLRGEAFF.

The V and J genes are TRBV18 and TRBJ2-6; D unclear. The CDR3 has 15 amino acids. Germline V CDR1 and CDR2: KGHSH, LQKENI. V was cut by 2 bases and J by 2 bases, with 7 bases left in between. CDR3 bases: TGTGCCAGCTCACCAAGGAGTACTGGGGCCAACGTCCTGACTTTC. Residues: CASSPRSTGANVLTF.

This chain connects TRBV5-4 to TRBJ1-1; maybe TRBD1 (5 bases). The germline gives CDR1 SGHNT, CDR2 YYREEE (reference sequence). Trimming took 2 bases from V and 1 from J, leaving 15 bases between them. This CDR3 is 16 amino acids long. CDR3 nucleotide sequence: TGTGCCAGCAGCTTCGGTGGCTCGGGGGGGAACACTGAAGCTTTCTTT. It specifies CASSFGGSGGNTEAFF. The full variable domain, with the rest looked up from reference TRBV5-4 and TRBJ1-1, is ETGVTQSPTHLIKTRGQQVTLRCSSQSGHNTVSWYQQALGQGPQFIFQYYREEENGRGNFPPRFSGLQFPNYSSELNVNALELDDSALYLCASSFGGSGGNTEAFFGQGTRLTVV.

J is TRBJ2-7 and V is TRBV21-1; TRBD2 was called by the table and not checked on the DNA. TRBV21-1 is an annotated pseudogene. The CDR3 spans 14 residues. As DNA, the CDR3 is TGTGCCAGCAGCAATAGCGGGAGCTCCTACGAGCAGTACTTC. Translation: CASSNSGSSYEQYF.

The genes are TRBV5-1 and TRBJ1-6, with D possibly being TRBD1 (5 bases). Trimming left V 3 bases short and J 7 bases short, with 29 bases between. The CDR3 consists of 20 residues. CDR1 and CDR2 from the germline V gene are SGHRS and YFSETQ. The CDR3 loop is CASSSIRIGRQGWKNSPLHF. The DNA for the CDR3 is TGCGCCAGCAGCTCGATTCGGATCGGACGGCAGGGTTGGAAGAATTCACCCCTCCACTTT.

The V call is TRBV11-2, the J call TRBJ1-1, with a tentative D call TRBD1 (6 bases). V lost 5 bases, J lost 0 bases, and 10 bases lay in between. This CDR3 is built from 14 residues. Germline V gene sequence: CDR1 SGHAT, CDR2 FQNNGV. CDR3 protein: CASSINRVNTEAFF. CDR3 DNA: TGTGCCAGCAGCATAAACAGGGTGAACACTGAAGCTTTCTTT. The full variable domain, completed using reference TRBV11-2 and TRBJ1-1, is EAGVAQSPRYKIIEKRQSVAFWCNPISGHATLYWYQQILGQGPKLLIQFQNNGVVDDSQLPKDRFSAERLKGVDSTLKIQPAKLEDSAVYLCASSINRVNTEAFFGQGTRLTVV.

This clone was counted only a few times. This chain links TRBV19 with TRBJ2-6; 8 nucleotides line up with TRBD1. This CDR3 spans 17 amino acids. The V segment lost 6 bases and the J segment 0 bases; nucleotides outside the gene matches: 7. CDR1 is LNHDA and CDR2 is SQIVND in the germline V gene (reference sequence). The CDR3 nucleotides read TGTGCCAGTAGCCAAGGGACAGGATTCTCTGGGGCCAACGTCCTGACTTTC. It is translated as CASSQGTGFSGANVLTF. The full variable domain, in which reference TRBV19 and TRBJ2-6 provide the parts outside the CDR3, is DGGITQSPKYLFRKEGQNVTLSCEQNLNHDAMYWYRQDPGQGLRLIYYSQIVNDFQKGDIAEGYSVSREKKESFPLTVTSAQKNPTAFYLCASSQGTGFSGANVLTFGAGSRLTVL.

CDR3 DNA: TGTGCCACCGGGACAGGGGGCTTGTCCCAGCATTTT. Amino acids: CATGTGGLSQHF. This chain joins TRBV10-3 and TRBJ1-5; 12 bases are a match to TRBD1. Germline-derived CDR1 and CDR2 are ENHRY and SYGVKD. The junction had 6 bases not matched to a gene; V was cut back by 10 bases and J by 11 bases. This CDR3 has 12 amino acids.

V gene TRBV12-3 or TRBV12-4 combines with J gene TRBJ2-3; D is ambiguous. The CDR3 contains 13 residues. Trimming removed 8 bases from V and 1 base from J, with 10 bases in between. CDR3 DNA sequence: TGTGCCAGCTACCTACGGGGCACAGATACGCAGTATTTT. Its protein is CASYLRGTDTQYF.

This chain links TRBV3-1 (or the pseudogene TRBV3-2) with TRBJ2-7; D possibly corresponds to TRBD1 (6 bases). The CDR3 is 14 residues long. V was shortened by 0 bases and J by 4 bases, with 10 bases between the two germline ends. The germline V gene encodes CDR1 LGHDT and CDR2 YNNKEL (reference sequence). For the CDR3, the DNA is TGTGCCAGCAGCCAAGATCTGGGGGCATACGAGCAGTACTTC. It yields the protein CASSQDLGAYEQYF.

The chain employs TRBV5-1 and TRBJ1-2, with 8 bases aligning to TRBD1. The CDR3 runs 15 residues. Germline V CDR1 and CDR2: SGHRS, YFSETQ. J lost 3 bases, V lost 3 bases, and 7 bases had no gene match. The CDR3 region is CASSSQGAMHYGYTF. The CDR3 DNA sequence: TGCGCCAGCAGCTCCCAGGGGGCTATGCACTATGGCTACACCTTC.

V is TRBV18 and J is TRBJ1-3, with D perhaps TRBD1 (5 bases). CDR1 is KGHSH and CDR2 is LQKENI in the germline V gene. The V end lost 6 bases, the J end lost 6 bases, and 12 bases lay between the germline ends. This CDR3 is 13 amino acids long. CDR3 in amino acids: CASSGAPENTIYF. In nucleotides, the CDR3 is TGTGCCAGCTCTGGGGCCCCCGAAAACACCATATATTTT.

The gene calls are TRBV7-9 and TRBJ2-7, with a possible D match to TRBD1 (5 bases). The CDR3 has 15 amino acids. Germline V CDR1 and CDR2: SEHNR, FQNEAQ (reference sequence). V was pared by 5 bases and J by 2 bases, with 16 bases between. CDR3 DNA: TGTGCCAGCAGCCCCGGACGGACACCAACCTACGAGCAGTACTTC. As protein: CASSPGRTPTYEQYF.

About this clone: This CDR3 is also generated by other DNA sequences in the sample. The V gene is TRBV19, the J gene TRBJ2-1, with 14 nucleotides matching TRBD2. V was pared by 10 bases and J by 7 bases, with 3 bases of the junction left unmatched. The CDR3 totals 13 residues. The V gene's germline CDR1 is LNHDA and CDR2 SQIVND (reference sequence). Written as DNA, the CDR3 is TGTGCCACCGGGACTAGCGGGAGTAATGAGCAGTTCTTC. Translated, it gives CATGTSGSNEQFF.

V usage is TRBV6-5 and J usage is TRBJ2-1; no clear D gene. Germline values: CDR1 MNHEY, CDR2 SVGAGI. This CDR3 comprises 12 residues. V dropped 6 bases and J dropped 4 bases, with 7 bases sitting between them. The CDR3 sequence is CASRIQYNEQFF. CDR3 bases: TGTGCCAGCAGGATACAGTACAATGAGCAGTTCTTC.

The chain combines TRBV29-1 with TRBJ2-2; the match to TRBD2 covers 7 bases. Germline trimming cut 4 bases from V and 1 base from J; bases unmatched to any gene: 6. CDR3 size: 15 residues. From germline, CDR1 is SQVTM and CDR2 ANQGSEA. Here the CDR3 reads CSVGWASGNTGELFF. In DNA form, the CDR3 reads TGCAGCGTTGGTTGGGCTAGCGGGAACACCGGGGAGCTGTTTTTT.

Here the CDR3 DNA reads TGCGCCAGCAGCTCTCAGCAGGGGTTTGGCTACACCTTC. Amino acid sequence: CASSSQQGFGYTF. V usage is TRBV5-1 and J usage is TRBJ1-2; D might be TRBD1 (6 bases). This CDR3 has 13 residues. V was shortened by 3 bases and J by 7 bases, with 13 bases between the two germline ends. The V gene's germline CDR1 is SGHRS and CDR2 YFSETQ.